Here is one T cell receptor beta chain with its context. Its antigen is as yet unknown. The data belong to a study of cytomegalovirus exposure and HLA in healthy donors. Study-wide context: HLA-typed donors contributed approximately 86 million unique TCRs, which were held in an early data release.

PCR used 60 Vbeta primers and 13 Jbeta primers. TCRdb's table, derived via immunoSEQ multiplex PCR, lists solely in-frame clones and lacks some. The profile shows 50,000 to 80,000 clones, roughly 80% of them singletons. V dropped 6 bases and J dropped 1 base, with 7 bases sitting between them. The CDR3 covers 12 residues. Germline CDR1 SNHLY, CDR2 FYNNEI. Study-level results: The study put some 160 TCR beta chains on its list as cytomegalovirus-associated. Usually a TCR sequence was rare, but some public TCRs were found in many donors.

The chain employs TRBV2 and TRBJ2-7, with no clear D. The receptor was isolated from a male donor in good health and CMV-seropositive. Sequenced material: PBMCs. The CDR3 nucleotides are TGTGCCAGCAGCCTCGGGTCCTACGAGCAGTACTTC. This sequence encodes CASSLGSYEQYF. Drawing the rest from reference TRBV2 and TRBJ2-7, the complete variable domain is EPEVTQTPSHQVTQMGQEVILRCVPISNHLYFYWYRQILGQKVEFLVSFYNNEISEKSEIFDDQFSVERPDGSNFTLKIRSTKLEDSAMYFCASSLGSYEQYFGPGTRLTVT.